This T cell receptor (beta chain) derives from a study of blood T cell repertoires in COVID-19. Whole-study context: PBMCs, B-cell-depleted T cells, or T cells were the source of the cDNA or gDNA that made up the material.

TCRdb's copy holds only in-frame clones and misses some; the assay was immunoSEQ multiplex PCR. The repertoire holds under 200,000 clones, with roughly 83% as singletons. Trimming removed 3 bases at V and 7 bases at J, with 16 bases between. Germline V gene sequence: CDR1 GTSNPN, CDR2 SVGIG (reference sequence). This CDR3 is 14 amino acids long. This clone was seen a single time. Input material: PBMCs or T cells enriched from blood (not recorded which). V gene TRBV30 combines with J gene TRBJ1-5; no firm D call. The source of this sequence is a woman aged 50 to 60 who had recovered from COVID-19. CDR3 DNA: TGTGCCTGGAGCCAAAACACGGGGAAGCAGCCCCAGCATTTT. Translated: CAWSQNTGKQPQHF.